The 14 T cell receptor beta chains given below trace back to one sample, sequenced in a study of blood T cell repertoires in COVID-19. The data were produced by immunoSEQ multiplex PCR, yet TCRdb's version contains in-frame clones alone and is incomplete. The sample shows about 420,000 clones, around 90% of them seen only once. The specimen sequenced was peripheral blood. All receptors derive from a man younger than 30 with COVID-19, enrolled during active disease.

This chain uses TRBV7-8 with TRBJ1-2, with TRBD1 matching over 7 bases. Trimming at V came to 5 bases and at J to 2 bases, leaving 8 bases not matched to a gene. The CDR3 extends over 15 amino acids. Germline V gene data show CDR1 as SGHVS and CDR2 as FQNEAQ. The CDR3 sequence is CASSDPGTANYGYTF. As DNA, the CDR3 is TGTGCCAGCAGCGACCCGGGGACAGCCAACTATGGCTACACCTTC.

The rearrangement uses TRBV2 and TRBJ1-6, with TRBD1 matching 7 bases. Germline assignment: CDR1 SNHLY and CDR2 FYNNEI. The CDR3 sequence is 13 residues long. V lost 9 bases to trimming and J lost 6 bases; unmatched junction nucleotides: 5. CDR3 residues: CASLTGFNSPLHF. CDR3 bases: TGTGCCAGTCTGACAGGGTTTAATTCACCCCTCCACTTT. Supplemented by reference TRBV2 and TRBJ1-6, the full variable domain reads EPEVTQTPSHQVTQMGQEVILRCVPISNHLYFYWYRQILGQKVEFLVSFYNNEISEKSEIFDDQFSVERPDGSNFTLKIRSTKLEDSAMYFCASLTGFNSPLHFGNGTRLTVT.

The genes are TRBV19 and TRBJ1-5, with 11 bases fitting TRBD1. Germline assignment: CDR1 LNHDA and CDR2 SQIVND (reference sequence). This CDR3 has 15 amino acids. V trimming: 3 bases; J trimming: 6 bases; junction bases outside the gene matches: 4. The CDR3 DNA is TGTGCCAGTAGTATCGGGACAGGGGGTAGTCAGCCCCAGCATTTT. Residues: CASSIGTGGSQPQHF.

This chain joins TRBV2 and TRBJ2-5; possible D gene TRBD1, 5 bases. This CDR3 has 14 amino acids. Germline CDR1 reads SNHLY; CDR2 reads FYNNEI. Trimming stripped 7 bases from V and 4 bases from J, with 16 bases between. CDR3 amino acids: CASKGPQQGETQYF. CDR3 nucleotide sequence: TGTGCCAGCAAGGGTCCCCAGCAGGGAGAGACCCAGTACTTC.

This clone was seen just once. V and J are TRBV7-9 and TRBJ1-6, with 10 bases identical to TRBD1. This CDR3 contains 17 residues. Germline assignment: CDR1 SEHNR and CDR2 FQNEAQ (reference sequence). With 5 bases clipped from V and 7 bases from J, the junction kept 11 bases outside the gene matches. The CDR3 is CASSHLGRDRGNSPLHF. CDR3 nucleotides: TGTGCCAGCAGCCACCTAGGCCGGGACAGGGGAAATTCACCCCTCCACTTT.

This chain joins TRBV19 and TRBJ1-4, with TRBD1 matching over 12 bases. Germline CDR1 LNHDA, CDR2 SQIVND (reference sequence). V gave up 7 bases and J gave up 3 bases; unmatched junction bases: 12. This CDR3 has 18 residues. The DNA of the CDR3 is TGTGCCAGTACCAACCGGGACAGGGGGCGCCTAGCTAATGAAAAACTGTTTTTT. Residues: CASTNRDRGRLANEKLFF.

V gene TRBV12-3 or TRBV12-4 combines with J gene TRBJ2-4; 8 positions agree with TRBD1. This CDR3 has 12 residues. Trimming took 6 bases from V and 5 from J; bases not matched to a gene: 0. This CDR3 is CASRDRENIQYF. The CDR3 coding sequence is TGTGCCAGCAGGGACAGGGAAAACATTCAGTACTTC.

The chain couples TRBV13 to TRBJ2-7, with 7 bases fitting TRBD1. Germline trimming cut 8 bases from V and 3 bases from J; bases unmatched to any gene: 13. CDR1 is PRHDT and CDR2 is FYEKMQ in the germline V gene (reference sequence). The CDR3 loop spans 15 amino acids. The CDR3 region has the DNA TGTGCCAGCTTCCGAGGGACAGCCCGGATCTACGAGCAGTACTTC. Its translation is CASFRGTARIYEQYF.

The chain has TRBV18 and TRBJ1-1; weak D call: TRBD1 (6 bases). Germline values: CDR1 KGHSH, CDR2 LQKENI. Trimming took off 4 bases at V and 4 bases at J, with 13 bases between the two ends. The CDR3 has 14 amino acids. The CDR3: CASSQYRELTEAFF. The CDR3 region has the DNA TGTGCCAGCTCACAGTACAGGGAGCTCACTGAAGCTTTCTTT.

The chain carries TRBV28 and TRBJ1-5; 7 bases align to TRBD1. Germline V gives CDR1 MDHEN, CDR2 SYDVKM. The CDR3 spans 15 residues. V shed 11 bases and J 1 base; nucleotides not matched to a gene: 11. The CDR3 loop reads CASRRGQWSNQPQHF. The CDR3 DNA reads TGTGCCTCTCGTAGGGGGCAATGGAGCAATCAGCCCCAGCATTTT.

This clone has a count of ten or more. The J gene is TRBJ1-4, the V gene TRBV5-4; TRBD1 might be the D (5 bases). The CDR3 has 14 residues. Trimming shortened V by 5 bases and J by 4 bases, and 12 bases separated the two germline ends. Germline V gene data show CDR1 as SGHNT and CDR2 as YYREEE (reference sequence). The CDR3 coding sequence is TGTGCCAGCAGTCCCGGACAAGATAATGAAAAACTGTTTTTT. This sequence encodes CASSPGQDNEKLFF.

For this clone: Other DNA sequences in this sample translate to the same CDR3. The rearrangement uses TRBV19 and TRBJ1-5; no clear D gene. Germline V gene sequence: CDR1 LNHDA, CDR2 SQIVND (reference sequence). This CDR3 is 15 amino acids long. V was shortened by 1 base and J by 0 bases, with 7 bases between the two germline ends. The chain's CDR3 is CASSIGGYSNQPQHF. The CDR3, as DNA: TGTGCCAGTAGTATAGGAGGGTATAGCAATCAGCCCCAGCATTTT.

The V call is TRBV28, the J call TRBJ2-7; the D gene is possibly TRBD2 (5 bases). Trimming took 5 bases from V and 2 from J, leaving 16 bases between them. The CDR3 is 15 residues long. Germline V gene data show CDR1 as MDHEN and CDR2 as SYDVKM. CDR3 in DNA: TGTGCCAGCAGTGTGCCTAGCCCTATCGCCTACGAGCAGTACTTC. It encodes CASSVPSPIAYEQYF.

The chain has TRBV19 and TRBJ1-1; 7 bases align to TRBD1. CDR3 length equals 16 residues. V was pared by 4 bases and J by 4 bases, with 12 bases of the junction left unmatched. Germline V lookup: CDR1 LNHDA, CDR2 SQIVND (reference sequence). The CDR3 bases are TGTGCCAGTAGTACCTCCAACCCACAGGGGCCCACTGAAGCTTTCTTT. Amino acid sequence: CASSTSNPQGPTEAFF.